The TCR beta chain described here comes from a study of OX40 agonist ivuxolimab in advanced cancers. Study background: Patients received the agonistic anti-OX40 (CD134) antibody ivuxolimab.

Profiling relied on immunoSEQ multiplex PCR, and the TCRdb table lists in-frame clones only, not all of them. This table holds about 12,000 clones, 85% to 90% found once. CDR1 and CDR2 (germline): SEHNR, FQNEAQ (reference sequence). CDR3 length equals 15 residues. The ends were cut back, 0 bases at V and 7 bases at J, with 13 bases in the middle. The receptor was derived from an adult with an advanced solid tumor such as melanoma, head and neck, liver or kidney cancer. The sequenced sample was CD4+ or CD8+ T cells sorted from blood, obtained in a trial of the OX40 agonist ivuxolimab. V gene TRBV7-9 combines with J gene TRBJ2-1, with D uncertain. The CDR3 sequence is CASSLAWLLGNEQFF. As DNA, the CDR3 is TGTGCCAGCAGCTTAGCGTGGTTACTCGGAAATGAGCAGTTCTTC.